The following is a T cell receptor (beta chain) sequence with its context. Its antigen is not identified. An approximately 220 ng quantity of DNA, 30,000 to 35,000 T cell genomes, went into the sorted-subset replicate PCRs. Clones were read by immunoSEQ multiplex PCR, and TCRdb kept only the in-frame ones, dropping some. This sample carries approximately 1,000,000 clones, approximately 80% of them seen once, and the ten largest clones take about 0.52%. This sample was taken from a study of shared clonotypes between healthy human individuals. V was trimmed by 0 bases and J by 4 bases, leaving 10 bases between them. Per germline, CDR1 SGDLS and CDR2 YYNGEE. The CDR3 sequence is 14 residues long. Findings and limits, study-wide: Compared with memory subsets, naive subsets generally had larger estimated richness. Specimens sampled were limited to blood, with tissue repertoires likely differing.

Sequenced sample: memory CD4+ T cells from PBMCs. Subset indicated: CD45RA-negative fraction. The chain is built from TRBV9 and TRBJ1-2; the D gene is possibly TRBD1 (5 bases). The sequence was collected from a man between 18 and 29 years old in good health. Some clones in this sample may be carry-over from other donors' samples. The DNA for the CDR3 is TGTGCCAGCAGCGTAGGTGACAGATTCTATGGCTACACCTTC. Amino acids: CASSVGDRFYGYTF.